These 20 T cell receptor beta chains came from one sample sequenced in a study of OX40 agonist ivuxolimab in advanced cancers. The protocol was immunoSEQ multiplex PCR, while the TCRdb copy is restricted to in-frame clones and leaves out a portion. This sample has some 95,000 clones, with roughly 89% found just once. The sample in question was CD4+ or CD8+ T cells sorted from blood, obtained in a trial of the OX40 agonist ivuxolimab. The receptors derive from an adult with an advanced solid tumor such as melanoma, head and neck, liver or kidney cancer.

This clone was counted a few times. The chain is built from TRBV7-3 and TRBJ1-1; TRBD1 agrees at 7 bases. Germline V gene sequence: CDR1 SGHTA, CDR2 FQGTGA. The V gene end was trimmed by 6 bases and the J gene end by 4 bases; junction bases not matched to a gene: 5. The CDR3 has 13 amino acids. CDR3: CASSSTGTTEAFF. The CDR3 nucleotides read TGTGCCAGCAGTTCGACAGGGACCACTGAAGCTTTCTTT.

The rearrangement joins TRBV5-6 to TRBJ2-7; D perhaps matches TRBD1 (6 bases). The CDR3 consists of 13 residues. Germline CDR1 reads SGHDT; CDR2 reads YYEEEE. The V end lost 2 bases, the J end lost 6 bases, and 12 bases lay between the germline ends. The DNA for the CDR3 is TGTGCCAGCAGCTTTCAGGGGCCCGGCGAGCAGTACTTC. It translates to CASSFQGPGEQYF.

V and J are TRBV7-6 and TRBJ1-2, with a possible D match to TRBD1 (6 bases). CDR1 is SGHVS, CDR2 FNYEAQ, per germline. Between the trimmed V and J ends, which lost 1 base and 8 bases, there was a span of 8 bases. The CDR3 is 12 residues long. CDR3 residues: CASSLEGGGYTF. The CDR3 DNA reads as TGTGCCAGCAGCTTAGAGGGGGGGGGCTACACCTTC.

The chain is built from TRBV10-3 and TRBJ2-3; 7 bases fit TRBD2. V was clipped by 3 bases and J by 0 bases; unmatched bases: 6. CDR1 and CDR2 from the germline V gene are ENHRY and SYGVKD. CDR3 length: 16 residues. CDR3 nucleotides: TGTGCCATCAGTGACCAAGCGGGGACGAGCACAGATACGCAGTATTTT. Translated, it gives CAISDQAGTSTDTQYF.

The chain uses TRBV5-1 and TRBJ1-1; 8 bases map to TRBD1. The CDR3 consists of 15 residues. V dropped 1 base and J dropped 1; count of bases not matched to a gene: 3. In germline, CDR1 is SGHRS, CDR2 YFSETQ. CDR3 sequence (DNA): TGCGCCAGCAGCTTGACCGGGACAGGGAACACTGAAGCTTTCTTT. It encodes CASSLTGTGNTEAFF.

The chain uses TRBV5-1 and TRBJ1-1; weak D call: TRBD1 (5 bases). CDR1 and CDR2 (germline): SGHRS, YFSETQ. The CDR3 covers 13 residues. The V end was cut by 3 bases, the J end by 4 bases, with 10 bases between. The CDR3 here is CASSSGTLTEAFF. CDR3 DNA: TGCGCCAGCAGCTCCGGGACCCTCACTGAAGCTTTCTTT.

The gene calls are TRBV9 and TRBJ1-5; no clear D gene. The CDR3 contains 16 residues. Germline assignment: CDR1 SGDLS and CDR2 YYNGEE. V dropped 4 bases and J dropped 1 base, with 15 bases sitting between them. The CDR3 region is CASSLSKARSNQPQHF. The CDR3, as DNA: TGTGCCAGCAGCCTATCAAAGGCCCGGAGCAATCAGCCCCAGCATTTT.

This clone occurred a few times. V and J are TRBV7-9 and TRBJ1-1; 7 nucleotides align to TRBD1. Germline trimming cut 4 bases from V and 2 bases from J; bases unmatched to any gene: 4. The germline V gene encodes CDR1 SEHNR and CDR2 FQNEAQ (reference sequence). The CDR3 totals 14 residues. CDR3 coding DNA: TGTGCCAGCAGCTACAGGGGAATAAACACTGAAGCTTTCTTT. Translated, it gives CASSYRGINTEAFF.

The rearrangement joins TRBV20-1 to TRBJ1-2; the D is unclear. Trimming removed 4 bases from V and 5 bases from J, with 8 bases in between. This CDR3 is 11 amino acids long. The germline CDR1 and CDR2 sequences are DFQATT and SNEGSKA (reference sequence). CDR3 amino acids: CSAIDGYGYTF. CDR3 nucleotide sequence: TGCAGTGCTATCGACGGGTATGGCTACACCTTC.

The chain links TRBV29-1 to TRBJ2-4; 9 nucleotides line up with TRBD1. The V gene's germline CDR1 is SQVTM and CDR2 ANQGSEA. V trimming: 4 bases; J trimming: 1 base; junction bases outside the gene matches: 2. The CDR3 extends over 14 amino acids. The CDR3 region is CSVGDRVAKNIQYF. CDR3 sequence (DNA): TGCAGCGTTGGGGACAGGGTGGCCAAAAACATTCAGTACTTC.

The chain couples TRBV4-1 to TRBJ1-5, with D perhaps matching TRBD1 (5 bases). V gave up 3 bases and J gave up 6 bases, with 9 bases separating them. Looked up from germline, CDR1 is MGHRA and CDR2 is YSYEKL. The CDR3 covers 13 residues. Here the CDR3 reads CASSQGGSQPQHF. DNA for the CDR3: TGCGCCAGCAGCCAGGGGGGTTCTCAGCCCCAGCATTTT.

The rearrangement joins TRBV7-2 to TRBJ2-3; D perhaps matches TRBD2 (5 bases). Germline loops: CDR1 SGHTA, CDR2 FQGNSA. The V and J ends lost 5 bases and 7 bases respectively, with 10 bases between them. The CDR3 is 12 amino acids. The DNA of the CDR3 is TGTGCCAGCAGCCCCCCCGGGAATACGCAGTATTTT. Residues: CASSPPGNTQYF.

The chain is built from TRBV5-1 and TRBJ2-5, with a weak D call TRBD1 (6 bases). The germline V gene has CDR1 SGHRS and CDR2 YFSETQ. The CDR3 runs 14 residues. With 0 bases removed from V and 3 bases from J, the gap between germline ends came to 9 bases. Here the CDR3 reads CASSLEAGEETQYF. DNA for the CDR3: TGCGCCAGCAGCTTGGAGGCAGGGGAAGAGACCCAGTACTTC.

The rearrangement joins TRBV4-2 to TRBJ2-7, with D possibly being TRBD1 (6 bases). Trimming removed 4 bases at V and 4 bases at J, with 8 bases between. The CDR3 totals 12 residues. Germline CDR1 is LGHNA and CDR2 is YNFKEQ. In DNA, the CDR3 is TGTGCCAGCAGCCCAGACAGGTACGAGCAGTACTTC. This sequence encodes CASSPDRYEQYF.

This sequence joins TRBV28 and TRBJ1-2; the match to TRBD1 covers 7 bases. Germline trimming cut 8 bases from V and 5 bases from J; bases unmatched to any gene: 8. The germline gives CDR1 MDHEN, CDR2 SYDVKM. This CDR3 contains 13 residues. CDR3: CASREQGLYGYTF. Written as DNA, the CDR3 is TGTGCCAGCCGCGAACAGGGGTTATATGGCTACACCTTC.

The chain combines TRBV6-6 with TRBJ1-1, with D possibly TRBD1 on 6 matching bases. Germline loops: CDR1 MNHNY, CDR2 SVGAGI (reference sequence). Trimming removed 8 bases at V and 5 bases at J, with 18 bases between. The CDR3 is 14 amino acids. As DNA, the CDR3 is TGTGCCAGCCTCTCACCGGGGGCTCAGACTGAAGCTTTCTTT. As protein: CASLSPGAQTEAFF.

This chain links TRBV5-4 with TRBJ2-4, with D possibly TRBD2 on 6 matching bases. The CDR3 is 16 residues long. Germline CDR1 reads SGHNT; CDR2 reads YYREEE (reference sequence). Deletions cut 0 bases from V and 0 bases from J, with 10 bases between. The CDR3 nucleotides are TGTGCCAGCAGCTTGGGGTCGGGGGTAGCCAAAAACATTCAGTACTTC. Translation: CASSLGSGVAKNIQYF.

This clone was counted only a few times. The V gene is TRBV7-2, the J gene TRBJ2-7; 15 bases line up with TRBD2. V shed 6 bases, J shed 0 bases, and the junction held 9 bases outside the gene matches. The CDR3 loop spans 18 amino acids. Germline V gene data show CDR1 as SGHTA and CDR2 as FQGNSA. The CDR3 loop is CASSPRGLAGGFSYEQYF. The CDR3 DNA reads TGTGCCAGCAGTCCTCGGGGACTAGCGGGGGGATTCTCCTACGAGCAGTACTTC.

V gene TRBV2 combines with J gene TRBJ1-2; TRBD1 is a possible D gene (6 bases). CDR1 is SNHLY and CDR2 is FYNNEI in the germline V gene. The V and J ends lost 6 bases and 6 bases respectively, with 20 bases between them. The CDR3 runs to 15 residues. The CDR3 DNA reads TGTGCCAGCAGCCTCTCGAACAGGGCTTTTGATGGCTACACCTTC. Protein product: CASSLSNRAFDGYTF.

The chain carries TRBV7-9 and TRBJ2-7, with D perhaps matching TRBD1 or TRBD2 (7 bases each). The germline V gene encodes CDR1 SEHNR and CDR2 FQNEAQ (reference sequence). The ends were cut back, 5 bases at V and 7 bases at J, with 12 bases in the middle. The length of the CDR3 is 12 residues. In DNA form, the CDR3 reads TGTGCCAGCAGCCCCCAGGGGGGGGAGCAGTACTTC. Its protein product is CASSPQGGEQYF.